Listed below are T cell receptor beta chains from one sample, sequenced in a study of shared clonotypes between healthy human individuals. The protocol was immunoSEQ multiplex PCR, while the TCRdb copy is restricted to in-frame clones and leaves out a portion. The top ten clones hold 0.3% of a sample with some 580,000 clones, 95% to 98% of them seen once. Sequences were obtained from naive CD8+ T cells sorted from blood. The receptors come from a man in his thirties or forties in good health. Each CDR3 is given with its conserved first and last residue. The D gene is left open where the match is weak. The listing skips clone size in some rows; elsewhere it reads once, few, many or a size class.

cdr3_aa cdr3_nt j_call clone_size d_call cdr3_length v_call
CASSLTGPELFF TGTGCCAGCAGCTTAACAGGGCCGGAGCTGTTTTTT TRBJ2-2 . . 12 TRBV5-6
CASSLFGTSGGNEQFF TGTGCCAGCAGCTTATTTGGGACTAGCGGGGGGAATGAGCAGTTCTTC TRBJ2-1 . TRBD2 16 TRBV7-9
CATRQGGTEAFF TGTGCCACACGACAGGGGGGGACTGAAGCTTTCTTT TRBJ1-1 . TRBD1 12 TRBV7-9
CASSQGLAGTTGELFF TGCGCCAGCAGCCAAGGTCTAGCGGGTACCACCGGGGAGCTGTTTTTT TRBJ2-2 . TRBD2 16 TRBV4-3
CASSLAGRPDEQYF TGTGCCAGCAGCTTAGCGGGGCGTCCTGATGAGCAGTACTTC TRBJ2-7 . . 14 TRBV11-2
CASSHRSSYNEQFF TGTGCCAGCAGCCACCGTAGCTCCTACAATGAGCAGTTCTTC TRBJ2-1 . . 14 TRBV27
CASSPWDSSNQPQHF TGTGCCAGCAGCCCTTGGGACAGTAGCAATCAGCCCCAGCATTTT TRBJ1-5 . TRBD1 15 TRBV9
CASSLASGDPNTGELFF TGTGCCAGCAGTTTGGCTAGCGGGGACCCGAACACCGGGGAGCTGTTTTTT TRBJ2-2 . TRBD2 17 TRBV28
CASSGGADESTDTQYF TGTGCCAGCAGCGGGGGGGCCGACGAAAGCACAGATACGCAGTATTTT TRBJ2-3 . . 16 TRBV9
CASSGGLNEQFF TGTGCCAGCAGCGGTGGACTAAATGAGCAGTTCTTC TRBJ2-1 . . 12 TRBV11-2
CASSGNRERAIGEQFF TGTGCCAGCAGCGGGAACAGGGAAAGGGCCATCGGTGAGCAGTTCTTC TRBJ2-1 . . 16 TRBV9
CASSTRTSGGGGELFF TGTGCCAGCAGCACACGGACTAGCGGGGGAGGCGGGGAGCTGTTTTTT TRBJ2-2 . TRBD2 16 TRBV11-2
CASSILGVATGAQHF TGTGCCAGTAGTATCCTTGGGGTGGCTACAGGGGCCCAGCATTTT TRBJ1-5 . TRBD1 15 TRBV19
CASSPDGGATEAFF TGTGCCAGCAGCCCGGACGGCGGGGCGACTGAAGCTTTCTTT TRBJ1-1 . . 14 TRBV5-4
CASSLEVVDNEQFF TGTGCCAGCAGCTTAGAGGTCGTGGACAATGAGCAGTTCTTC TRBJ2-1 . . 14 TRBV11-3
CASSPATDTQYF TGTGCCAGCAGCCCGGCCACAGATACGCAGTATTTT TRBJ2-3 once . 12 TRBV13
CASSHYGPSYEQYF TGTGCCAGCAGTCACTATGGGCCTTCCTACGAGCAGTACTTC TRBJ2-7 . . 14 TRBV27
CASSLDRTGKDEAFF TGTGCCAGCAGCTTAGACCGAACAGGGAAGGATGAAGCTTTCTTT TRBJ1-1 . . 15 TRBV7-6
CASSEGPPLDEQFF TGTGCCAGCAGTGAAGGTCCTCCCTTGGATGAGCAGTTCTTC TRBJ2-1 . . 14 TRBV6-1
CASGLGYRGQETQYF TGTGCTAGTGGTTTGGGCTACAGGGGGCAAGAGACCCAGTACTTC TRBJ2-5 . TRBD1 15 TRBV12-5